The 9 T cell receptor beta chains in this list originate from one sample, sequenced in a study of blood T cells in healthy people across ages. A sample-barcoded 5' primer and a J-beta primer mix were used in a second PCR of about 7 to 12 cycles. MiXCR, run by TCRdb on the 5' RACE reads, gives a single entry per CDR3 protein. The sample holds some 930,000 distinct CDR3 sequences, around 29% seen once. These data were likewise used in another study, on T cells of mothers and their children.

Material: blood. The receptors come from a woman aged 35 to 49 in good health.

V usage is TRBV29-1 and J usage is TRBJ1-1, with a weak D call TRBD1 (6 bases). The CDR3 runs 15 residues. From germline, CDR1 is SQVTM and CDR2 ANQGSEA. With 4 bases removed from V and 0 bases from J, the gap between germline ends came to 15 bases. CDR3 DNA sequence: TGCAGCGTTGGGCAATCGACAGGTATGAACACTGAAGCTTTCTTT. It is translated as CSVGQSTGMNTEAFF.

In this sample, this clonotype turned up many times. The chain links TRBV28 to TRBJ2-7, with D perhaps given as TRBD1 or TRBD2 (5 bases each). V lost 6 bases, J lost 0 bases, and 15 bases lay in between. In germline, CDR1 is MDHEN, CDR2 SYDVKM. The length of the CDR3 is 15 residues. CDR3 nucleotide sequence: TGTGCCAGCAGGAGGGGACCTACGAGCTCCTACGAGCAGTACTTC. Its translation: CASRRGPTSSYEQYF.

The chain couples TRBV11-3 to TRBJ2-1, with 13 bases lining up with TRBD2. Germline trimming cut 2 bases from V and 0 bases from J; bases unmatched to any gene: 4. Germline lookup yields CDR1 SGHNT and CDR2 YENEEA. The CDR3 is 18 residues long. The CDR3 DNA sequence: TGTGCCAGCAGCTTAAGTGGGACTAGCGGGGTCTCCTACAATGAGCAGTTCTTC. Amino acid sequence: CASSLSGTSGVSYNEQFF. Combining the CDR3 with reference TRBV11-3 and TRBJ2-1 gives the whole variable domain EAGVVQSPRYKIIEKKQPVAFWCNPISGHNTLYWYLQNLGQGPELLIRYENEEAVDDSQLPKDRFSAERLKGVDSTLKIQPAELGDSAVYLCASSLSGTSGVSYNEQFFGPGTRLTVL.

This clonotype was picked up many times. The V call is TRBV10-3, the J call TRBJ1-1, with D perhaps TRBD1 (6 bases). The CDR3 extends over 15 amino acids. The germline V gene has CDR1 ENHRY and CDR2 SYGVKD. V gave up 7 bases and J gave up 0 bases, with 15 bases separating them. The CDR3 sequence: CAIKNGDRLNTEAFF. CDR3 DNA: TGTGCCATCAAGAACGGAGACAGGTTGAACACTGAAGCTTTCTTT.

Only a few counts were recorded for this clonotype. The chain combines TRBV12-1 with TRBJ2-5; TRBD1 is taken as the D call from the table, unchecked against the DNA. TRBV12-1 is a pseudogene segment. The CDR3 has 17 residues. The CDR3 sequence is CASGEETGLEIQETQYF. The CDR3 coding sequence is TGTGCCAGCGGGGAGGAGACAGGGCTGGAAATCCAAGAGACCCAGTACTTC.

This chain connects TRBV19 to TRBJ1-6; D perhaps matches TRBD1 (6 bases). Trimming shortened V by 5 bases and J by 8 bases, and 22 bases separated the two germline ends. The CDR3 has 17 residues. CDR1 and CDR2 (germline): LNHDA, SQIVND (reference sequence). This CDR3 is CASSLSPGAFNHSPLHF. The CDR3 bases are TGTGCCAGTAGTCTGTCCCCGGGGGCCTTCAACCATTCACCCCTCCACTTT.

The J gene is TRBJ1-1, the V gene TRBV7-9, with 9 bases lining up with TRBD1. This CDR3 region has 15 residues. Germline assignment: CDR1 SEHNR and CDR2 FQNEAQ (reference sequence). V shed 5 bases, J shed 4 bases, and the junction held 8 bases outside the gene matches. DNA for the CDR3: TGTGCCAGCAGCACCGGACAGGGGATCGGCACTGAAGCTTTCTTT. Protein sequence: CASSTGQGIGTEAFF.

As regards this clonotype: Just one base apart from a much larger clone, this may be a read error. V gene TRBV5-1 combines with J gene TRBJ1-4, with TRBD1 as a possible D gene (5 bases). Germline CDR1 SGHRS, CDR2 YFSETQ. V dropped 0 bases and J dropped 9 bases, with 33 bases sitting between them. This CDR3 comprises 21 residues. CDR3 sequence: CASSLEFRRGVIDGKNKKLFF. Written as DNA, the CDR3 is TGCGCCAGCAGCTTGGAGTTCCGTAGGGGAGTTATAGATGGAAAAAATAAAAAACTGTTTTTT.

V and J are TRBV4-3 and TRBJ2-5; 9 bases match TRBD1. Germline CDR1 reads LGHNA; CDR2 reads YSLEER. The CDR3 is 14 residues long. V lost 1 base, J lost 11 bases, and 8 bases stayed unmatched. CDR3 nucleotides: TGCGCCAGCAGCCAAGCCTTGGGACAGGGCTGGCAGTACTTC. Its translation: CASSQALGQGWQYF.